Listed here is a single T cell receptor beta chain. What it binds is unknown. The germline V gene encodes CDR1 MRHNA and CDR2 SNTAGT. The CDR3 totals 13 residues. V was pared by 3 bases and J by 4 bases, with 7 bases between. Measured with immunoSEQ multiplex PCR; TCRdb has only the in-frame clones, and not every one. The table records 130,000 to 150,000 clones, 85% to 95% of them present only once. This record belongs to a study of T cell responses to AZD1222 COVID-19 vaccine. Overall study findings and caveats: Nearly half of spike-specific TCRs reportedly go after variant regions that carry no mutations. White British donors predominated, females outnumbered males, and clonal diversity was possibly underestimated.

This receptor was obtained from an adult in good health. The genes are TRBV6-4 and TRBJ1-5, with D possibly being TRBD1 (5 bases). Sample: peripheral blood, taken on day 0 of MenACWY control vaccination. The CDR3 protein is CASSEGVNQPQHF. The DNA of the CDR3 is TGTGCCAGCAGTGAAGGGGTAAATCAGCCCCAGCATTTT.